This T cell receptor (beta chain) comes out of a study of cytomegalovirus exposure and HLA in healthy donors. The PCR used 60 Vbeta and 13 Jbeta primers. Profiled with immunoSEQ multiplex PCR; TCRdb holds only in-frame clones, not every one. The data contain more than 60,000 clones, 78% of them seen just once; the ten biggest clones take up around 9.3%. Note on this clone: What it recognizes is unknown.

Broader study findings: The number of N-insertions in an Asian-associated ancestry cluster was reportedly below the approximately 690-donor mean in a later analysis. Across all donors, roughly uniform sequencing depth was an assumption of the presence/absence analyses. The authors excluded some V segments, including TRBV6-2 and TRBV6-3, as indistinguishable.

Donors showed nominal health when sampled, although they likely had unrecorded immune exposures. The germline gives CDR1 SGDLS, CDR2 YYNGEE. This CDR3 comprises 17 residues. The V gene end was trimmed by 3 bases and the J gene end by 2 bases; junction bases not matched to a gene: 11. This sequence originates from a middle-aged woman in good health and CMV-seropositive. The chain has TRBV9 and TRBJ2-1, with TRBD1 identical over 7 bases. Sequencing was done on a sample of PBMCs. The CDR3: CASSAFGTVGPYNEQFF. The CDR3 DNA reads as TGTGCCAGCAGCGCGTTCGGGACAGTGGGACCCTACAATGAGCAGTTCTTC.